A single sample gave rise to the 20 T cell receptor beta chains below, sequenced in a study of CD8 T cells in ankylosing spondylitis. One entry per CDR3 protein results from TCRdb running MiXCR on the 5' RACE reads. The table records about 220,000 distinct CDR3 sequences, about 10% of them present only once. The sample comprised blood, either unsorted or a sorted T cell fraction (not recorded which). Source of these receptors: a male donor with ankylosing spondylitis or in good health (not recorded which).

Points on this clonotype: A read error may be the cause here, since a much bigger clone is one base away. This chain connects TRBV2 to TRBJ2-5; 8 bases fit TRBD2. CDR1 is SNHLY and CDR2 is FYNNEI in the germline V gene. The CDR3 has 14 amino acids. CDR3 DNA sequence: TGTGCCAGCAGGACTGGGACCGGGGGGGAGACCAAGTACTTC. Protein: CASRTGTGGETKYF. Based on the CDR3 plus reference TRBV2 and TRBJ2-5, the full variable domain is EPEVTQTPSHQVTQMGQEVILRCVPISNHLYFYWYRQILGQKVEFLVSFYNNEISEKSEIFDDQFSVERPDGSNFTLKIRSTKLEDSAMYFCASRTGTGGETKYFGPGTRLLVL.

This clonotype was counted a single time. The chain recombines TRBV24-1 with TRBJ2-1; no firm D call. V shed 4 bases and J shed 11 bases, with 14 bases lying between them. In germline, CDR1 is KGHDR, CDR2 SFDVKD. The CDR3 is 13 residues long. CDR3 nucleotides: TGTGCCACCAGTGACAGTGACTGGGATAAGCAGTTCTTC. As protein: CATSDSDWDKQFF.

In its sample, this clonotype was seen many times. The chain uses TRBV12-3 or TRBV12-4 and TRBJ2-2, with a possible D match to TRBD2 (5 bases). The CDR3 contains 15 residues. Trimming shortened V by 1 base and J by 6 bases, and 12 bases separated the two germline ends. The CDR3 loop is CASSLGLGGSGELFF. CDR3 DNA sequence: TGTGCCAGCAGTTTAGGGCTAGGAGGCTCCGGGGAGCTGTTTTTT.

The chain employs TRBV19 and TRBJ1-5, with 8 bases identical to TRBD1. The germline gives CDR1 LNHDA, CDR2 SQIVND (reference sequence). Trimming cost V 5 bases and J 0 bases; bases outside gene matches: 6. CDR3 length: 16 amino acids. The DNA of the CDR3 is TGTGCCAGTAGTGGGACAGGTGGATATAGCAATCAGCCCCAGCATTTT. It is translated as CASSGTGGYSNQPQHF. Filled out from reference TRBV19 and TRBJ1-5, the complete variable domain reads DGGITQSPKYLFRKEGQNVTLSCEQNLNHDAMYWYRQDPGQGLRLIYYSQIVNDFQKGDIAEGYSVSREKKESFPLTVTSAQKNPTAFYLCASSGTGGYSNQPQHFGDGTRLSIL.

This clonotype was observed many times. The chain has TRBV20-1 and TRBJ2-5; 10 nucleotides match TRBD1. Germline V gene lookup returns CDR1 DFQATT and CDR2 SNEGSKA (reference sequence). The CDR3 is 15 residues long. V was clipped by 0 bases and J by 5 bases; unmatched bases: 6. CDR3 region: CSARDRDRGRETQYF. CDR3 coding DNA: TGCAGTGCTAGAGATAGGGACAGGGGTCGCGAGACCCAGTACTTC.

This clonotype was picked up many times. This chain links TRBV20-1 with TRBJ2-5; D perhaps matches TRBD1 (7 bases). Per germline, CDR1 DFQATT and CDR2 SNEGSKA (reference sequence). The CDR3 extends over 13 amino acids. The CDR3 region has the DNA TGCAGCTATGACAGGGACTTCCAAGAGACCCAGTACTTC. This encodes CSYDRDFQETQYF.

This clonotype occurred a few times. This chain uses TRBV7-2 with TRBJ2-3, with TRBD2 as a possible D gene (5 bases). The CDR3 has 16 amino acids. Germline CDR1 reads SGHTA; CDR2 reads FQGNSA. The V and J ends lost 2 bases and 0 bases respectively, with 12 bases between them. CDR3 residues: CASSLIGRTSTDTQYF. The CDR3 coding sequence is TGTGCCAGCAGCTTAATTGGCAGGACTAGCACAGATACGCAGTATTTT. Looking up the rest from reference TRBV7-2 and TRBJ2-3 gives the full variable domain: GAGVSQSPSNKVTEKGKDVELRCDPISGHTALYWYRQSLGQGLEFLIYFQGNSAPDKSGLPSDRFSAERTGGSVSTLTIQRTQQEDSAVYLCASSLIGRTSTDTQYFGPGTRLTVL.

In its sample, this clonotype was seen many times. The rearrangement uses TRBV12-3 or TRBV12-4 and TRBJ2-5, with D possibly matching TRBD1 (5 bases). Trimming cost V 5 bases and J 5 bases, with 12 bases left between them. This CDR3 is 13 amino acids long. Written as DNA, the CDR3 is TGTGCCAGCAGTCTTCAGGGTCGGGAGACCCAGTACTTC. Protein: CASSLQGRETQYF.

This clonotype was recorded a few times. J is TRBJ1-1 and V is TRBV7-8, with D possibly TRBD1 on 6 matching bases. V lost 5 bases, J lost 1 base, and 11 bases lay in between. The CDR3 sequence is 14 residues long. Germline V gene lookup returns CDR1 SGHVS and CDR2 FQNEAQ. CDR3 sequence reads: CASSQDRTNTEAFF. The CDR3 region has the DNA TGTGCCAGCAGCCAAGACAGGACGAACACTGAAGCTTTCTTT.

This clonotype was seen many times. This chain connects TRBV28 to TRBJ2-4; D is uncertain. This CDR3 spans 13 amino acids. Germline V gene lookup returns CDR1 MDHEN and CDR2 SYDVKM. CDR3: CELGQLAKNIQYF. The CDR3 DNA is TGTGAGTTGGGTCAGCTAGCCAAAAACATTCAGTACTTC.

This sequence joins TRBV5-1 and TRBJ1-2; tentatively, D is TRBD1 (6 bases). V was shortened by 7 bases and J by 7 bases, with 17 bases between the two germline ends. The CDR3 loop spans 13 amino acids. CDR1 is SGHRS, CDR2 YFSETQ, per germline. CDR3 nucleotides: TGCGCCAGCGGTCAAACGGGGGGCTCTGGCTACACCTTC. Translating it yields CASGQTGGSGYTF. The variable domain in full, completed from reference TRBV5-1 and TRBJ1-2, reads KAGVTQTPRYLIKTRGQQVTLSCSPISGHRSVSWYQQTPGQGLQFLFEYFSETQRNKGNFPGRFSGRQFSNSRSEMNVSTLELGDSALYLCASGQTGGSGYTFGSGTRLTVV.

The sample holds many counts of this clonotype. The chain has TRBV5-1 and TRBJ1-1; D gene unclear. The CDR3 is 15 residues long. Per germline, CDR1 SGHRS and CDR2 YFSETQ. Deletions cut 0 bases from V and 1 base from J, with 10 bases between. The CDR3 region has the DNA TGCGCCAGCAGCTTGGGCGGGCTTGGGAACACTGAAGCTTTCTTT. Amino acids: CASSLGGLGNTEAFF.

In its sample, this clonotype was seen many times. The CDR3 is CASSPTSYPEQYF. DNA of the CDR3: TGCGCCAGCAGCCCGACTAGTTACCCCGAGCAGTACTTC. The chain links TRBV5-1 to TRBJ2-7; perhaps TRBD2 as D (6 bases). The germline CDR1 and CDR2 sequences are SGHRS and YFSETQ. The CDR3 spans 13 residues. V gave up 4 bases and J gave up 6 bases, with 14 bases separating them. The full variable domain, in which reference TRBV5-1 and TRBJ2-7 provide the parts outside the CDR3, is KAGVTQTPRYLIKTRGQQVTLSCSPISGHRSVSWYQQTPGQGLQFLFEYFSETQRNKGNFPGRFSGRQFSNSRSEMNVSTLELGDSALYLCASSPTSYPEQYFGPGTRLTVT.

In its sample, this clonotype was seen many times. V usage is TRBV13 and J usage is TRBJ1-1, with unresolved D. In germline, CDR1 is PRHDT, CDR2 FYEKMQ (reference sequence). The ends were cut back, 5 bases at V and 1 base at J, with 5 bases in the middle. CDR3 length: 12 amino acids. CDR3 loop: CASSPQNTEAFF. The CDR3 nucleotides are TGTGCCAGCAGCCCACAGAACACTGAAGCTTTCTTT. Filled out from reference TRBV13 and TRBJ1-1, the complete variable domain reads AAGVIQSPRHLIKEKRETATLKCYPIPRHDTVYWYQQGPGQDPQFLISFYEKMQSDKGSIPDRFSAQQFSDYHSELNMSSLELGDSALYFCASSPQNTEAFFGQGTRLTVV.

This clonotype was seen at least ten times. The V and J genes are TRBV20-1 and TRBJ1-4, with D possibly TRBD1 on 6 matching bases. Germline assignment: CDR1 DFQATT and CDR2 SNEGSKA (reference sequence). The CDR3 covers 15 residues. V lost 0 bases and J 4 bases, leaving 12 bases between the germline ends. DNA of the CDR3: TGCAGTGCTAGAGATTCGACAGGAGATAATGAAAAACTGTTTTTT. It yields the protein CSARDSTGDNEKLFF.

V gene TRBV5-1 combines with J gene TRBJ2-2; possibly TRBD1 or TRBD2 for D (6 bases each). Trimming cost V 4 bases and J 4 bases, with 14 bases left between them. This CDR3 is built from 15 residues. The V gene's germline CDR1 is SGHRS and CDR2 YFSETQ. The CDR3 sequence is CASSLTGAGTGELFF. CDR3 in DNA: TGCGCCAGCAGCCTGACGGGGGCCGGCACCGGGGAGCTGTTTTTT.

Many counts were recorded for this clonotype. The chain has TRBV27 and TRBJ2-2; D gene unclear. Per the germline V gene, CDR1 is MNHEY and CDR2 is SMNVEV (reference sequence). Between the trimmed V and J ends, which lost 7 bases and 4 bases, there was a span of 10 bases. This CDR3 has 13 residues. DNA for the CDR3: TGTGCCAGCAACCCAGGTTCCACCGGGGAGCTGTTTTTT. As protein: CASNPGSTGELFF.

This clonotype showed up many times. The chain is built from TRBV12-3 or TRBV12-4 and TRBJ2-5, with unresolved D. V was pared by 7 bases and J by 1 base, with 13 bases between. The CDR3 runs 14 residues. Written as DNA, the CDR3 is TGTGCCAGCACCCCTGGATTGGGCCAAGAGACCCAGTACTTC. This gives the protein CASTPGLGQETQYF.

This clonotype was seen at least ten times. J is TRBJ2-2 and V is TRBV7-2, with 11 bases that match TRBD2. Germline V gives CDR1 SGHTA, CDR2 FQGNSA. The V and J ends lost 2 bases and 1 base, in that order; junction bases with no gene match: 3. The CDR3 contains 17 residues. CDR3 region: CASSLPGLAGNTGELFF. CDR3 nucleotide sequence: TGTGCCAGCAGCTTACCAGGACTAGCGGGGAACACCGGGGAGCTGTTTTTT.

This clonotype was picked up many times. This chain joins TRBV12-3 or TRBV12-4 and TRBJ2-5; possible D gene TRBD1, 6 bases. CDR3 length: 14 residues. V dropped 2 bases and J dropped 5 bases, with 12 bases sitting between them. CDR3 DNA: TGTGCCAGCAGTTTACCCCTGGGGGCGGAGACCCAGTACTTC. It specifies CASSLPLGAETQYF.